The 9 T cell receptor beta chains given below trace back to one sample, sequenced in a study of response to subunit inactivated influenza vaccine. TCRdb processed the RT-PCR reads anew with MiXCR; each CDR3 protein has one entry. Among 450,000 to 600,000 distinct CDR3 sequences listed, less than 8% were seen once. Sample: PBMCs from blood, taken less than 30 months after vaccination. The receptor set was obtained from a man aged 50 to 69 who received an inactivated influenza vaccine.

This chain joins TRBV5-1 and TRBJ2-1; 8 bases map to TRBD2. J lost 8 bases, V lost 0 bases, and 10 bases had no gene match. The CDR3 contains 16 residues. In germline, CDR1 is SGHRS, CDR2 YFSETQ. The CDR3 nucleotides are TGCGCCAGCAGCTTGGTTGCCAGCGGGAGTCTGTATGAGCAGTTCTTC. Translating it yields CASSLVASGSLYEQFF.

This rearrangement joins TRBV9 to TRBJ1-2, with D maybe TRBD1 (5 bases). The CDR3 is 15 amino acids. V lost 2 bases to trimming and J lost 0 bases, with 11 bases between them. The germline V gene has CDR1 SGDLS and CDR2 YYNGEE. CDR3 DNA: TGTGCCAGCAGCGTGGGGACGTTAGCTAACTATGGCTACACCTTC. This sequence encodes CASSVGTLANYGYTF.

This clonotype has only a few counts. This chain links TRBV5-1 with TRBJ2-3; tentatively, D is TRBD2 (6 bases). Trimming took off 1 base at V and 4 bases at J, with 10 bases between the two ends. CDR3 length equals 14 residues. Germline loops: CDR1 SGHRS, CDR2 YFSETQ. The CDR3 region is CASSLSGFADTQYF. The CDR3 DNA reads as TGCGCCAGCAGCTTGAGCGGGTTTGCAGATACGCAGTATTTT.

This chain joins TRBV7-8 and TRBJ2-2; D might be TRBD1 (6 bases). V shed 2 bases and J shed 4 bases, with 11 bases lying between them. From germline, CDR1 is SGHVS and CDR2 FQNEAQ. The length of the CDR3 is 15 residues. CDR3 coding DNA: TGTGCCAGCAGCTTAACACAGGGTGGCACCGGGGAGCTGTTTTTT. As protein: CASSLTQGGTGELFF.

This clonotype was observed at least ten times. The rearrangement links TRBV7-9 to TRBJ2-5; maybe TRBD1 (6 bases). The V and J ends lost 5 bases and 3 bases respectively, with 19 bases between them. The CDR3 extends over 16 amino acids. CDR1 and CDR2 from the germline V gene are SEHNR and FQNEAQ (reference sequence). The CDR3, as DNA: TGTGCCAGCAGCAGGATGGGGGCAGGGGAAGAAGAGACCCAGTACTTC. Residues: CASSRMGAGEEETQYF.

This clonotype was counted ten times or more. This sequence joins TRBV27 and TRBJ2-6; no firm D call. V lost 2 bases to trimming and J lost 0 bases, with 11 bases between them. The CDR3 runs to 17 residues. The germline gives CDR1 MNHEY, CDR2 SMNVEV (reference sequence). The CDR3 here is CASSLRVMLSGANVLTF. The CDR3 coding sequence is TGTGCCAGCAGTTTAAGAGTTATGCTCTCTGGGGCCAACGTCCTGACTTTC.

The chain joins TRBV4-1 to TRBJ2-2; D is unresolved. The CDR3 loop spans 15 amino acids. Germline V gene data show CDR1 as MGHRA and CDR2 as YSYEKL. V shed 1 base and J shed 1 base, with 7 bases lying between them. Here the CDR3 reads CASSQGILNTGELFF. The DNA for the CDR3 is TGCGCCAGCAGCCAAGGGATTTTGAACACCGGGGAGCTGTTTTTT.

The table lists this clonotype with many counts. This rearrangement joins TRBV7-2 to TRBJ2-3; D gene uncertain. From germline, CDR1 is SGHTA and CDR2 FQGNSA. The CDR3 covers 14 residues. Trimming pared 5 bases from V and 2 bases from J, leaving 11 bases between. The CDR3 nucleotides are TGTGCCAGCAGCCCTTACTCCAACACAGATACGCAGTATTTT. Translated, it gives CASSPYSNTDTQYF. Based on the CDR3 plus reference TRBV7-2 and TRBJ2-3, the full variable domain is GAGVSQSPSNKVTEKGKDVELRCDPISGHTALYWYRQSLGQGLEFLIYFQGNSAPDKSGLPSDRFSAERTGGSVSTLTIQRTQQEDSAVYLCASSPYSNTDTQYFGPGTRLTVL.

The chain uses TRBV6-5 and TRBJ2-5; 7 bases agree with TRBD2. Germline V gene data show CDR1 as MNHEY and CDR2 as SVGAGI. This CDR3 region has 14 residues. Germline trimming cut 2 bases from V and 5 bases from J; bases unmatched to any gene: 5. CDR3 sequence (DNA): TGTGCCAGCAGTTACGATGAGCGGGGTGAGACCCAGTACTTC. Encoded protein: CASSYDERGETQYF.